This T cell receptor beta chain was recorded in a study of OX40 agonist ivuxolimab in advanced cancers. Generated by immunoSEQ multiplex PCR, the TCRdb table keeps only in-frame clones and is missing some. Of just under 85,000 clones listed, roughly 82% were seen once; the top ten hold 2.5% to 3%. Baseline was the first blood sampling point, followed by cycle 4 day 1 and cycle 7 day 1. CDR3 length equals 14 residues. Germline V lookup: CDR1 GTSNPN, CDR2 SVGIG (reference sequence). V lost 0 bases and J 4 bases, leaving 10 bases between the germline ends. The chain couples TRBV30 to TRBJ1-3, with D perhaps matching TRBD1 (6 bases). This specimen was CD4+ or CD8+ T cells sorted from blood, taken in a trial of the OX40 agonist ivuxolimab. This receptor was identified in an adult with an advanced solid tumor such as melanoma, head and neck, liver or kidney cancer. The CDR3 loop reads CAWSVKGGGNTIYF. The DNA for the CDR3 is TGTGCCTGGAGTGTAAAGGGGGGCGGAAACACCATATATTTT.